The 6 T cell receptor beta chains below were found in one sample sequenced in a study of cytomegalovirus exposure and HLA in healthy donors. PCR used 60 Vbeta primers and 13 Jbeta primers. TCRdb's table, derived via immunoSEQ multiplex PCR, lists solely in-frame clones and lacks some. The sample yields 210,000 or so clones, around 73% seen once. Sequencing was done on a sample of PBMCs. The receptors here all came from a woman aged 25 to 39 in good health and CMV-seropositive.

V is TRBV4-2 and J is TRBJ1-4; D may be TRBD1 (5 bases). V was pared by 0 bases and J by 1 base, with 9 bases between. Germline V gives CDR1 LGHNA, CDR2 YNFKEQ. The CDR3 length is 16 residues. CDR3 amino acids: CASSQDKQGTNEKLFF. Here the CDR3 DNA reads TGTGCCAGCAGCCAAGATAAGCAGGGAACTAATGAAAAACTGTTTTTT.

This CDR3 reads CAIRGTSGDSETQYF. CDR3 bases: TGTGCCATCAGGGGGACTAGCGGGGATTCAGAGACCCAGTACTTC. The chain uses TRBV10-3 and TRBJ2-5; 13 bases are shared with TRBD2. Losses at the gene ends were 6 bases for V and 4 bases for J; bases not matched to a gene: 5. Germline loops: CDR1 ENHRY, CDR2 SYGVKD. CDR3 length: 15 residues.

The CDR3 sequence is CASSLGQGLNEQFF. The CDR3 DNA sequence: TGTGCCAGCAGCTTAGGACAGGGCTTAAATGAGCAGTTCTTC. The rearrangement links TRBV7-2 to TRBJ2-1, with 7 bases lining up with TRBD1. The CDR3 sequence is 14 residues long. The germline V gene has CDR1 SGHTA and CDR2 FQGNSA. Trimming took 1 base from V and 7 from J; bases not matched to a gene: 4.

V is TRBV6-5 and J is TRBJ2-3, with 8 bases lining up with TRBD2. J was trimmed by 1 base and V by 2 bases; bases with no gene match: 5. The germline gives CDR1 MNHEY, CDR2 SVGAGI. There are 16 residues in the CDR3. The CDR3 DNA is TGTGCCAGCAGTTACACCGGGACTAGGGGCACAGATACGCAGTATTTT. Residues: CASSYTGTRGTDTQYF.

V and J are TRBV11-2 and TRBJ2-5; 11 nucleotides agree with TRBD2. Trimming removed 5 bases from V and 4 bases from J; junction bases left unmatched: 9. This CDR3 spans 16 amino acids. CDR1 and CDR2 (germline): SGHAT, FQNNGV. CDR3 region: CASSLGTSGLGETQYF. The DNA for the CDR3 is TGTGCCAGCAGCCTCGGGACTAGCGGTCTCGGAGAGACCCAGTACTTC.

V and J are TRBV10-3 and TRBJ1-2, with D tentatively TRBD1 (6 bases). Germline CDR1 ENHRY, CDR2 SYGVKD. The CDR3 runs to 17 residues. V was shortened by 3 bases and J by 4 bases, with 21 bases between the two germline ends. CDR3 sequence reads: CAISDIMAGDDRYGYTF. In DNA form, the CDR3 reads TGTGCCATCAGTGATATTATGGCAGGGGATGATCGCTATGGCTACACCTTC.